This TCR beta chain was sequenced during a study of blood T cells in healthy people across ages. The CDR3 sequence is 16 residues long. Germline CDR1 reads SGHAT; CDR2 reads FQNNGV. Trimming cost V 6 bases and J 1 base; bases outside gene matches: 8. The second PCR ran roughly 6 to 11 cycles with a sample-barcoded 5' primer and J-beta primers. Unique molecular identifiers of 12 random nucleotides labeled each cDNA. TCRdb reprocessed the 5' RACE reads with MiXCR, giving one entry per CDR3 protein. The data show approximately 900,000 distinct CDR3 sequences, almost 30% seen once. This sample was also put to use in a study of T cells of mothers and their children.

This chain uses TRBV11-2 with TRBJ2-2; TRBD1 agrees at 7 bases. The TCR sequence derives from a middle-aged woman in good health. The sequenced sample was blood. This CDR3 reads CASRTYRGRNTGELFF. The CDR3 region has the DNA TGTGCCAGCAGGACCTACAGGGGCCGGAACACCGGGGAGCTGTTTTTT.